This TCR beta chain was identified in a study of beta chain features in type 1 diabetes (dated by TCRdb to 2017 to 2018). At the level of the whole study: Patients and healthy donors did not differ in mean age, gender distribution, total cell number or subset yield. The study compared TCRB repertoires of sorted circulating CD4+ T cell subsets between recently diagnosed type 1 diabetes patients and matched healthy donors. Whereas all 30 or so donors provided naive and central memory subsets, regulatory and stem cell-like memory subsets were isolated from just 8 patients and about eight healthy donors. A total of some 100,000,000 sorted cells were examined across all samples, and a strong correlation was observed between cell number per subset and RNA yield. Study-wide conclusions, independent of this receptor: Naive, central memory and regulatory TCRB repertoires appeared more similar among patients than among healthy donors. PCR may preferentially amplify shorter templates, but because patient and control samples were amplified and corrected together, any resulting skew would affect both groups equally. Type 1 diabetes patients showed a moderate but significant shortening of TCRB CDR3 length in all four CD4+ subsets. Patients with type 1 diabetes made fewer insertions and deleted more nucleotides at VDJ recombination sites, implying thymic rearrangement abnormalities. Because cDNA was sequenced instead of genomic DNA, activated cells with high expression could be over-represented, although the groups did not differ in activation or CD3 levels. HLA sub-analyses involved small numbers of individuals, so any influence of HLA type on TCRB rearrangement remained unresolved.

CDR1 and CDR2, per the germline V gene, are KGHSH and LQKENI. From cysteine to phenylalanine, the CDR3 is 15 amino acids long. Here the CDR3 DNA is all that survives: 45 bases in frame from base 1. At the junction V is shortened by 3 bases and J by 9 bases, with 15 bases in between. Each donor gave one peripheral blood draw, averaging approximately 110 mL, which was collected into heparinised tubes. Using a panel that included CD45RO, CCR7, CD25, CD127, CD95 and CD27, naive, central memory, regulatory and stem cell-like memory CD4+ T cells were sorted on a BD FACSAria II. All sorted populations exceeded 95% purity. PBMCs were isolated right away by Lymphoprep density gradient centrifugation and were stained directly, without culture. Samples were stained and sorted in pairs, with one healthy donor and one patient per experiment, so that batch effects were minimized. The High Capacity cDNA Reverse Transcription Kit was used to reverse transcribe all of the isolated RNA, meaning that expressed TCRB transcripts were what got sequenced. Deep immunoSEQ sequencing was performed on naive, central memory and regulatory T cell samples, with an average of around 3.4 million total reads per sample. Sorted cells were lysed in RLT buffer and RNA was extracted with DNase-treated RNeasy Micro or Mini kits, depending on cell number. Each cell subset was processed separately to prevent cross-contamination, with patient and healthy donor samples processed together. Using the immunoSEQ multiplex PCR, TCRB sequences were amplified from cDNA into 87-bp fragments spanning the CDR3 region. The amplicons were sequenced using the Illumina HiSeq platform. Processing in the source paper ran as follows. Synthetic template baselines were used to correct PCR bias computationally, reads within Hamming distance 2 were collapsed, and singletons that could not be merged were discarded. Reads were aligned to IMGT to assign V, D and J genes, CDR3 length, and insertions or deletions at six rearrangement sites. Clonotype counts were normalized to sorted cell number within each subset before computing true diversity and Gini coefficients with the tcR R package. The overlap coefficient, calculated on TCRB nucleotide sequences, was used to measure repertoire sharing. As a proxy for the pre-selection repertoire, out-of-frame TCRB sequences from naive cells were analyzed. As stored in TCRdb, this immuneACCESS dataset retains in-frame rearrangements with V and J assigned. A fraction of the clones does not appear; measured against another copy, unresolved V genes explain less than half of the discrepancy, and the remainder lacks a known reason. V, J and clone size are those of that table, while D and trimming were read from the DNA. This sample holds 390,000 or so clones; about 14% were observed only once. Of the sample, roughly 0.036% falls within the top ten clones.

About this clone itself: Its antigen is still unknown. One base away there is no much larger clone; base qualities are not given.

Sequencing used naive CD4+ T cells from blood. The sample's cell subset or site, from its label and the paper: true naive CD4+ T cells. This receptor was identified in a man aged 25 to 40 in good health. This chain is built from TRBV18 and TRBJ1-6; the D gene is possibly TRBD1, with 6 bases matching. In nucleotides, the sequence is TGTGCCAGCTCACCGGAACAGGGAGGGGGTTCACCCCTCCACTTT. Its translation reads: CASSPEQGGGSPLHF.